This T cell receptor beta chain was observed in a study of molecular identifiers for immune sequencing clone quantification. A single record per CDR3 protein comes from TCRdb applying MiXCR to the PCR reads. The data hold about 510,000 distinct CDR3 sequences, with around 23% observed a single time. CDR3 length equals 14 residues. Trimming took off 3 bases at V and 6 bases at J, with 12 bases between the two ends. At least ten counts were recorded for this clonotype. The chain recombines TRBV12-3 or TRBV12-4 with TRBJ1-5; maybe TRBD1 (6 bases). The material sequenced was naive CD8+ T cells from blood, with Jurkat cell RNA spiked in. Stated subset: FACS-sorted CD8+CD4-CCR7+CD45RA+ naive T cells. The receptor was derived from a human donor in good health. Some libraries in this study had Jurkat cell RNA spiked in. Written as DNA, the CDR3 is TGTGCCAGCAGTTTTGCAGGGGCAGGTCAGCCCCAGCATTTT. This sequence encodes CASSFAGAGQPQHF.